Given below is one TCR beta chain in context. This specimen comes from a study of blood T cell repertoires in COVID-19. Study details: The United States, Italy and Spain supplied acute and convalescent COVID-19 samples.

Generated by immunoSEQ multiplex PCR, the TCRdb table keeps only in-frame clones and is missing some. Here the sample spans 120,000 or so clones, 75% to 85% being singletons. The V gene's germline CDR1 is SGHTA and CDR2 FQGNSA. This CDR3 contains 15 residues. V was clipped by 5 bases and J by 1 base, with 12 bases between them. The sequence was collected from a woman in her sixties or seventies with acute or convalescent COVID-19. Sequenced sample: peripheral blood. The chain employs TRBV7-2 and TRBJ2-1, with a tentative D call TRBD1 (5 bases). The CDR3 sequence is CASSQLQGSYNEQFF. The CDR3 DNA follows: TGTGCCAGCAGCCAACTGCAGGGTTCCTACAATGAGCAGTTCTTC.